This T cell receptor (beta chain) was documented in a study of blood T cell repertoires in COVID-19. Across the study: Sources were T cells, B-cell-depleted T cells, or PBMCs; the material itself was cDNA or gDNA.

Measured with immunoSEQ multiplex PCR; TCRdb has only the in-frame clones, and not every one. The table has roughly 250,000 clones, about 83% seen once; the top ten hold around 2.1%. V lost 6 bases to trimming and J lost 4 bases; unmatched junction nucleotides: 7. The CDR3 length is 15 residues. Germline assignment: CDR1 MDHEN and CDR2 SYDVKM. Sequencing input: PBMCs or T cells enriched from blood (not recorded which). The V gene is TRBV28, the J gene TRBJ2-2; 8 bases agree with TRBD2. This TCR was recovered from a woman in her forties or fifties who had recovered from COVID-19. The CDR3 region has the DNA TGTGCCAGCAGCCCCTCCCTAGCGGGCACCGGGGAGCTGTTTTTT. Encoded protein: CASSPSLAGTGELFF.